This T cell receptor (beta chain) was captured by sequencing in a study of T cell responses to AZD1222 COVID-19 vaccine. Study context: Recipients boosted at about 4 weeks or about 12 weeks are pooled. Overall study findings and caveats: Among AZD1222 vaccinees, only six or seven were seropositive at baseline. Spike-specific TCR breadth and depth grew following two AZD1222 doses. Reports indicate that nearly half of spike-specific TCRs are directed at unmutated variant regions.

CDR3 length: 14 residues. Germline CDR1 LNHDA, CDR2 SQIVND (reference sequence). V gave up 7 bases and J gave up 7 bases; unmatched junction bases: 10. As to this clone: Its antigen remains unidentified.

The assay was immunoSEQ multiplex PCR, and TCRdb's table has in-frame clones only and misses some. In the table there are over 120,000 clones, around 90% of which are singletons. Specimen: peripheral blood, collected on day 0 of AZD1222 vaccination. The chain combines TRBV19 with TRBJ1-3; 7 nucleotides line up with TRBD1. The TCR sequence derives from an adult in good health. The CDR3 sequence is CASTGDRAKNTIYF. Written as DNA, the CDR3 is TGTGCCAGTACCGGAGACAGGGCGAAGAACACCATATATTTT. Using reference TRBV19 and TRBJ1-3 for the parts outside the CDR3, the full variable domain is DGGITQSPKYLFRKEGQNVTLSCEQNLNHDAMYWYRQDPGQGLRLIYYSQIVNDFQKGDIAEGYSVSREKKESFPLTVTSAQKNPTAFYLCASTGDRAKNTIYFGEGSWLTVV.